A single sample is the source of the 30 T cell receptor beta chains below, sequenced in a study of T cell clusters in autoimmune cytopenias. One tube held mixed TRB-A and TRB-B primer pools for touch-down PCR. With the multiplex PCR reads reprocessed, TCRdb shows one record per CDR3 protein and no DNA. This sample's clone table lists approximately 900 distinct CDR3 sequences. TRB was amplified from about 270 ng of peripheral blood genomic DNA per sample. The sample was also linked to a second study, of T cell repertoires in aging, cancer and after chemotherapy.

The sample comprised peripheral blood. These receptors were taken from a human donor with chronic lymphocytic leukemia.

This clonotype is labeled medium-sized (0.01 to 0.1%) based on frequency. The chain uses TRBV24-1 and TRBJ2-2; the D call of TRBD2 rests on TCRdb alone, since no DNA is present to check it. CDR1 KGHDR and CDR2 SFDVKD come from the germline V gene. The CDR3 runs to 16 residues. CDR3 loop: CATGGRADKGTGELFF.

By frequency, this clonotype registers medium-sized (0.01 to 0.1%). The rearrangement links TRBV6-6 to TRBJ1-5. The CDR3 spans 15 residues. Germline-derived CDR1 and CDR2 are MNHNY and SVGAGI (reference sequence). CDR3 residues: CASEFSWGSNQPQHF.

The genes are TRBV27 and TRBJ1-6; the TCRdb call, TRBD1, lacks DNA for checking. Germline CDR1 is MNHEY and CDR2 is SMNVEV (reference sequence). The CDR3 totals 14 residues. CDR3 residues: CASAEGPYNSPLHF.

V gene TRBV9 combines with J gene TRBJ1-2; TCRdb's D gene call, TRBD1, goes unchecked for lack of DNA. The CDR3 spans 13 residues. The germline CDR1 and CDR2 sequences are SGDLS and YYNGEE. The CDR3 loop is CASSVAGGYGYTF. Looking up the rest from reference TRBV9 and TRBJ1-2 gives the full variable domain: DSGVTQTPKHLITATGQRVTLRCSPRSGDLSVYWYQQSLDQGLQFLIQYYNGEERAKGNILERFSAQQFPDLHSELNLSSLELGDSALYFCASSVAGGYGYTFGSGTRLTVV.

Measured by frequency, this clonotype is large. V gene TRBV11-3 combines with J gene TRBJ2-7; checking the TCRdb D call of TRBD1 is not possible without DNA. Germline values: CDR1 SGHNT, CDR2 YENEEA. This CDR3 is built from 14 residues. The CDR3 spells CASSLPGQGYEQYF. The full variable domain, its missing parts supplied by reference TRBV11-3 and TRBJ2-7, is EAGVVQSPRYKIIEKKQPVAFWCNPISGHNTLYWYLQNLGQGPELLIRYENEEAVDDSQLPKDRFSAERLKGVDSTLKIQPAELGDSAVYLCASSLPGQGYEQYFGPGTRLTVT.

This clonotype is labeled large based on frequency. The chain combines TRBV18 with TRBJ2-2; TCRdb proposes TRBD1, but this gene call is untestable without DNA. The CDR3 is 16 residues long. In germline, CDR1 is KGHSH, CDR2 LQKENI. CDR3 residues: CASSPYGTGGTGELFF.

This clonotype counts as large by frequency. The rearrangement links TRBV11-3 to TRBJ2-1. Looked up from germline, CDR1 is SGHNT and CDR2 is YENEEA. The CDR3 extends over 12 amino acids. The CDR3: CASSLGPVKQFF. The whole variable domain, remainder taken from reference TRBV11-3 and TRBJ2-1, is EAGVVQSPRYKIIEKKQPVAFWCNPISGHNTLYWYLQNLGQGPELLIRYENEEAVDDSQLPKDRFSAERLKGVDSTLKIQPAELGDSAVYLCASSLGPVKQFFGPGTRLTVL.

Frequency places this clonotype as medium-sized. The V gene is TRBV27, the J gene TRBJ1-4; without DNA, the TCRdb call of TRBD1 cannot be checked. The CDR3 loop spans 15 amino acids. Germline lookup yields CDR1 MNHEY and CDR2 SMNVEV (reference sequence). CDR3 region: CASSLLGAGNEKLFF.

The chain couples TRBV5-5 to TRBJ2-3; TCRdb selects TRBD2, and the lack of DNA leaves this call unchecked. CDR1 and CDR2 (germline): SGHKS, YYEKEE (reference sequence). The CDR3 totals 15 residues. The CDR3 is CASSLTSGDTDTQYF.

This clonotype ranks as medium-sized (0.01 to 0.1%) in terms of frequency. The chain joins TRBV6-4 to TRBJ1-5. Germline V CDR1 and CDR2: MRHNA, SNTAGT. CDR3 length equals 15 residues. The CDR3: CASSVGHYSNQPQHF.

Measured by frequency, this clonotype is medium-sized. This chain joins TRBV20-1 and TRBJ1-4. The CDR3 covers 13 residues. Looked up from germline, CDR1 is DFQATT and CDR2 is SNEGSKA (reference sequence). The CDR3 spells CSARDWAPEKLFF.

This clonotype is called large (0.1 to 1%) based on its frequency. The chain joins TRBV6-5 to TRBJ1-2; TCRdb lists TRBD1, though no DNA is available to test this call. This CDR3 spans 14 amino acids. Per the germline V gene, CDR1 is MNHEY and CDR2 is SVGAGI. CDR3 in amino acids: CASSFQGGSYGYTF.

This clonotype ranks as large in terms of frequency. The chain combines TRBV29-1 with TRBJ1-1. CDR3 length equals 15 residues. CDR1 SQVTM and CDR2 ANQGSEA come from the germline V gene. The chain's CDR3 is CSVVGIGGTNTEAFF. Full variable domain (rest looked up from reference TRBV29-1 and TRBJ1-1): SAVISQKPSRDICQRGTSLTIQCQVDSQVTMMFWYRQQPGQSLTLIATANQGSEATYESGFVIDKFPISRPNLTFSTLTVSNMSPEDSSIYLCSVVGIGGTNTEAFFGQGTRLTVV.

The chain employs TRBV5-1 and TRBJ1-3; the D call from TCRdb, TRBD1, cannot be confirmed without DNA. CDR1 and CDR2 from the germline V gene are SGHRS and YFSETQ. This CDR3 is 18 amino acids long. The CDR3 loop is CASSLDGGQSRSGNTIYF.

CDR3 residues: CSARAGQGAGNSPLHF. The V gene is TRBV20-1, the J gene TRBJ1-6; TCRdb's D call of TRBD1 is untestable without DNA. Germline assignment: CDR1 DFQATT and CDR2 SNEGSKA (reference sequence). CDR3 length: 16 residues.

This clonotype ranks as medium-sized in terms of frequency. The V gene is TRBV30, the J gene TRBJ1-6; TCRdb selects TRBD1, and the lack of DNA leaves this call unchecked. Looked up from germline, CDR1 is GTSNPN and CDR2 is SVGIG (reference sequence). The CDR3 spans 14 residues. CDR3 sequence reads: CAWSAGQDNSPLHF.

This clonotype shows up as medium-sized by frequency. The V gene is TRBV6-1, the J gene TRBJ1-6; there is no DNA to check the TCRdb D call of TRBD1. This CDR3 contains 13 residues. Germline-derived CDR1 and CDR2 are MNHNS and SASEGT. The CDR3: CASTGDNNSPLHF.

This clonotype is deemed large by its frequency. The chain links TRBV19 to TRBJ2-7; TCRdb names TRBD2, which stays unverified in the absence of DNA. The CDR3 covers 14 residues. The germline V gene has CDR1 LNHDA and CDR2 SQIVND (reference sequence). This CDR3 is CASSTMRDAYEQYF.

Its frequency marks this clonotype as medium-sized. This chain uses TRBV7-2 with TRBJ2-1; TCRdb gives TRBD1 as the D gene, but with no DNA this cannot be confirmed. Germline values: CDR1 SGHTA, CDR2 FQGNSA. CDR3 length: 16 residues. The CDR3 reads CASSLVRRQGWNEQFF.

This clonotype is called large (0.1 to 1%) based on its frequency. The J gene is TRBJ1-2, the V gene TRBV29-1; checking the TCRdb D call of TRBD1 is not possible without DNA. This CDR3 contains 13 residues. Germline-derived CDR1 and CDR2 are SQVTM and ANQGSEA. CDR3 sequence: CSVEDPWESGYTF.

The chain's CDR3 is CSARSGLSGGARNSPLHF. V is TRBV20-1 and J is TRBJ1-6; the TRBD1 assignment by TCRdb is unverifiable without DNA. This CDR3 has 18 residues. Germline CDR1 and CDR2: DFQATT and SNEGSKA (reference sequence).

This clonotype ranks as large in terms of frequency. The chain links TRBV11-1 to TRBJ2-2; TCRdb lists TRBD2, though no DNA is available to test this call. Germline CDR1 reads SGHAT; CDR2 reads FQDESV (reference sequence). CDR3 length equals 14 residues. The CDR3 spells CASNEGVNTGELFF.

This clonotype is classed as medium-sized by frequency. This chain links TRBV10-3 with TRBJ2-6. The CDR3 totals 16 residues. Germline V gives CDR1 ENHRY, CDR2 SYGVKD. The CDR3 reads CAISDTSGSGANVLTF.

This sequence joins TRBV4-2 and TRBJ2-4; TCRdb reports TRBD2, a call that lacks DNA to check it against. The length of the CDR3 is 18 residues. Per the germline V gene, CDR1 is LGHNA and CDR2 is YNFKEQ. This CDR3 is CASGSGLAGGRAKNIQYF.

This rearrangement joins TRBV4-2 to TRBJ2-5; the TCRdb D gene call, TRBD1, has no DNA to confirm it. Germline V gene sequence: CDR1 LGHNA, CDR2 YNFKEQ. This CDR3 is 14 amino acids long. The CDR3 sequence: CASSQDGTPETQYF.

The V call is TRBV20-1, the J call TRBJ2-3; TCRdb outputs TRBD1, but without DNA this stays unchecked. The CDR3 loop spans 13 amino acids. Germline loops: CDR1 DFQATT, CDR2 SNEGSKA (reference sequence). Here the CDR3 reads CSAGTQGTDTQYF.

The chain couples TRBV7-3 to TRBJ2-7. This CDR3 has 15 residues. Germline V gives CDR1 SGHTA, CDR2 FQGTGA. The CDR3 loop reads CASSPHAGGPYEQYF.

This clonotype is classed as medium-sized by frequency. The chain is built from TRBV7-9 and TRBJ1-4; TCRdb proposes TRBD1, but this gene call is untestable without DNA. CDR1 SEHNR and CDR2 FQNEAQ come from the germline V gene (reference sequence). The CDR3 runs 16 residues. The CDR3 is CASSSLRGPGGEKLFF. The full variable domain, with the rest looked up from reference TRBV7-9 and TRBJ1-4, is DTGVSQNPRHKITKRGQNVTFRCDPISEHNRLYWYRQTLGQGPEFLTYFQNEAQLEKSRLLSDRFSAERPKGSFSTLEIQRTEQGDSAMYLCASSSLRGPGGEKLFFGSGTQLSVL.

In terms of frequency, this clonotype is medium-sized (0.01 to 0.1%). The chain joins TRBV28 to TRBJ1-1; TCRdb designates TRBD1, a call that cannot be tested without DNA. CDR3 length equals 12 residues. CDR1 is MDHEN, CDR2 SYDVKM, per germline. CDR3: CASSRRGAEAFF.

Measured by frequency, this clonotype is medium-sized. The chain joins TRBV27 to TRBJ2-5; without DNA, the TCRdb call of TRBD1 cannot be checked. Germline CDR1 reads MNHEY; CDR2 reads SMNVEV (reference sequence). The length of the CDR3 is 16 residues. The CDR3 reads CASRPWMEGDQETQYF.